This entry describes one T cell receptor (beta chain). This may arise from a read error, as a much more abundant clone is one base away. Authors of the study amplified TCR beta CDR3 regions from RNA transcripts. With the HTBI primer set, the TCR CDR3 went through a first round of RT-PCR. TCRdb passed the multiplex PCR reads through MiXCR, listing each CDR3 protein once. Of roughly 740,000 distinct CDR3 sequences in the sample, roughly 15% are singletons; the top ten hold under 8.5%. This sample stems from a study of T cells in Graves' hyperthyroidism and ophthalmopathy. This sequence originates from a man aged 18 to 29 with Graves' hyperthyroidism. The sample taken for sequencing was blood.

CDR3 protein: CASSLRGVYCGYTF. The CDR3 DNA reads as TGTGCCAGCAGTTTACGAGGGGTCTACTGTGGCTACACCTTC. The J gene is TRBJ1-2, the V gene TRBV12-3 or TRBV12-4; D may be TRBD1 (5 bases). The CDR3 extends over 14 amino acids. Trimming took off 2 bases at V and 7 bases at J, with 14 bases between the two ends.